This record looks at one T cell receptor beta chain sequence and its context. This specimen belongs to a study of cytotoxic CD8 clonotypes in ibrutinib-treated CLL. Across the whole study: Investigators collected response samples after a median 12 months of treatment, range 6 to 36.

Trimming shortened V by 7 bases and J by 7 bases, and 17 bases separated the two germline ends. The germline CDR1 and CDR2 sequences are MNHNY and SVGAGI (reference sequence). The CDR3 runs to 14 residues. Generated by immunoSEQ multiplex PCR, the TCRdb table keeps only in-frame clones and is missing some. The sample contains some 150,000 clones, approximately 80% of which appear only once. This specimen was PBMCs, taken after 24 months of ibrutinib treatment. V gene TRBV6-6 combines with J gene TRBJ1-5; the D is unclear. This clonotype was obtained from a human donor with chronic lymphocytic leukemia. CDR3 nucleotides: TGTGCCAGCACCCCTCAAGGAGGGTGGCAGCCCCAGCATTTT. This translates into CASTPQGGWQPQHF.